The 28 T cell receptor beta chains reported below all come from one sample, sequenced in a study of hypomethylating agent response in myelodysplastic syndrome. Data came from immunoSEQ multiplex PCR; TCRdb stores just in-frame clones and leaves some out. Of over 8,000 clones detected, approximately 86% appear once; the ten largest clones hold about 4%. The source material was bone marrow, sampled before or after starting hypomethylating agent treatment for myelodysplastic syndrome (not recorded which). The receptors come from a human donor with myelodysplastic syndrome.

The chain combines TRBV19 with TRBJ1-5; 10 bases map to TRBD1. This CDR3 spans 17 amino acids. In germline, CDR1 is LNHDA, CDR2 SQIVND (reference sequence). Losses at the gene ends were 3 bases for V and 5 bases for J; bases not matched to a gene: 10. The CDR3 DNA reads as TGTGCCAGTAGTATGGTATGGGGACAGGGGATTGATCAGCCCCAGCATTTT. It is translated as CASSMVWGQGIDQPQHF.

The rearrangement links TRBV28 to TRBJ2-1; 12 positions agree with TRBD2. Unmatched junction bases numbered 7, after V lost 4 bases and J lost 6 bases. The V gene's germline CDR1 is MDHEN and CDR2 SYDVKM. The CDR3 runs to 16 residues. CDR3 amino acids: CASSYPGLAGPNEQFF. CDR3 nucleotides: TGTGCCAGCAGTTACCCAGGACTAGCGGGACCCAATGAGCAGTTCTTC.

The gene calls are TRBV2 and TRBJ2-1; 8 positions match TRBD2. The V segment lost 8 bases and the J segment 3 bases; nucleotides outside the gene matches: 9. The CDR3 contains 15 residues. CDR1 is SNHLY and CDR2 is FYNNEI in the germline V gene. In DNA, the CDR3 is TGTGCCAGCCTCGGACTAGCACTTGGCTACAATGAGCAGTTCTTC. Translated, it gives CASLGLALGYNEQFF. Complete variable domain (other parts from reference TRBV2 and TRBJ2-1): EPEVTQTPSHQVTQMGQEVILRCVPISNHLYFYWYRQILGQKVEFLVSFYNNEISEKSEIFDDQFSVERPDGSNFTLKIRSTKLEDSAMYFCASLGLALGYNEQFFGPGTRLTVL.

Regarding this clone: A read error may produce the germline difference seen at one junction end. The chain joins TRBV2 to TRBJ1-5, with D unresolved. CDR3 length equals 13 residues. From germline, CDR1 is SNHLY and CDR2 FYNNEI. As DNA, the CDR3 is TGTGCCAGCTGTGAACAGCCAAATCAGCCCCAGCATTTT. It is translated as CASCEQPNQPQHF.

CDR3 region: CASSQAPGGETQYF. CDR3 DNA sequence: TGTGCCAGCAGCCAGGCCCCAGGGGGGGAGACCCAGTACTTC. V usage is TRBV4-2 and J usage is TRBJ2-5; D might be TRBD1 (7 bases). V lost 3 bases and J 5 bases, leaving 13 bases between the germline ends. The CDR3 is made up of 14 amino acids. Germline-derived CDR1 and CDR2 are LGHNA and YNFKEQ.

This clone showed up just once. The chain links TRBV19 to TRBJ2-1; no clear D gene. Germline V gene lookup returns CDR1 LNHDA and CDR2 SQIVND (reference sequence). The CDR3 consists of 15 residues. The V and J ends lost 3 bases and 6 bases respectively, with 15 bases between them. CDR3: CASSISPSPGNEQFF. CDR3 coding DNA: TGTGCCAGTAGTATCTCTCCGTCGCCGGGCAATGAGCAGTTCTTC.

The chain recombines TRBV30 with TRBJ2-1; D might be TRBD1 (6 bases). V shed 5 bases and J shed 7 bases, with 21 bases lying between them. Germline V gene lookup returns CDR1 GTSNPN and CDR2 SVGIG (reference sequence). CDR3 length equals 15 residues. CDR3: CAWDPGHLLRNEQFF. The CDR3 DNA is TGTGCCTGGGATCCGGGACACTTACTTCGAAATGAGCAGTTCTTC.

The table lists this clone with a few counts. The chain's CDR3 is CASRRATNTDTQYF. The DNA of the CDR3 is TGTGCCAGCAGGAGAGCGACCAACACAGATACGCAGTATTTT. The rearrangement uses TRBV27 and TRBJ2-3; D uncertain. The V and J ends lost 6 bases and 2 bases respectively, with 12 bases between them. The CDR3 has 14 residues. Germline V gene sequence: CDR1 MNHEY, CDR2 SMNVEV (reference sequence).

The rearrangement links TRBV30 to TRBJ2-7; D assignment may be TRBD1 or TRBD2 (5 bases each). The CDR3 totals 14 residues. Germline V CDR1 and CDR2: GTSNPN, SVGIG (reference sequence). V lost 3 bases and J lost 0, with 12 bases in between. This CDR3 reads CAWSGGHYSYEQYF. CDR3 in DNA: TGTGCCTGGAGCGGAGGACACTACTCCTACGAGCAGTACTTC.

The chain links TRBV5-5 to TRBJ2-5, with D possibly TRBD1 on 5 matching bases. V gave up 8 bases and J gave up 5 bases, with 19 bases separating them. The CDR3 consists of 14 residues. Germline values: CDR1 SGHKS, CDR2 YYEKEE (reference sequence). The CDR3 reads CASRTVQVTETQYF. Written as DNA, the CDR3 is TGTGCCAGTAGGACGGTACAGGTTACGGAGACCCAGTACTTC.

This chain joins TRBV5-8 and TRBJ2-7; D possibly corresponds to TRBD1 (5 bases). Germline loops: CDR1 SGHTS, CDR2 YDEGEE. The germline V and J ends were trimmed by 1 base and 1 base, with 9 bases remaining between them. CDR3 size: 14 residues. The CDR3 region is CASSLMQGSYEQYF. The CDR3 DNA sequence: TGTGCCAGCAGCTTGATGCAGGGATCCTACGAGCAGTACTTC.

This rearrangement joins TRBV30 to TRBJ1-1, with D perhaps TRBD1 (5 bases). Looked up from germline, CDR1 is GTSNPN and CDR2 is SVGIG (reference sequence). Trimming took 4 bases from V and 5 from J, leaving 20 bases between them. CDR3 length: 15 amino acids. CDR3 protein: CAWTRGATGGTEAFF. CDR3 nucleotides: TGTGCCTGGACCCGCGGGGCAACCGGGGGGACTGAAGCTTTCTTT.

This rearrangement joins TRBV15 to TRBJ1-1; 7 bases agree with TRBD1. CDR3 length: 13 residues. The germline V gene encodes CDR1 LNHNV and CDR2 YYDKDF (reference sequence). V was clipped by 3 bases and J by 6 bases; unmatched bases: 4. CDR3 in amino acids: CATSRTGSSEAFF. CDR3 nucleotides: TGTGCCACCAGCAGGACAGGGAGTTCTGAAGCTTTCTTT.

This clone turned up a few times. The chain links TRBV5-8 to TRBJ2-7; possible D gene TRBD2, 6 bases. The CDR3 spans 14 residues. V lost 3 bases, J lost 0 bases, and 10 bases lay in between. The germline V gene has CDR1 SGHTS and CDR2 YDEGEE. The CDR3 protein is CASSSDGSSYEQYF. CDR3 in DNA: TGTGCCAGCAGCTCGGACGGGAGCTCCTACGAGCAGTACTTC.

This chain uses TRBV7-3 with TRBJ2-3, with TRBD2 identical over 9 bases. The CDR3 loop spans 16 amino acids. J gave up 8 bases and V 1 base, and 10 bases lay outside the gene matches. Germline CDR1 reads SGHTA; CDR2 reads FQGTGA. The CDR3 loop is CASSLKRGDSPTTQYF. CDR3 nucleotide sequence: TGTGCCAGCAGCTTAAAGCGGGGGGACTCCCCCACTACGCAGTATTTT. The complete variable domain, with remaining parts taken from reference TRBV7-3 and TRBJ2-3, reads GAGVSQTPSNKVTEKGKYVELRCDPISGHTALYWYRQSLGQGPEFLIYFQGTGAADDSGLPNDRFFAVRPEGSVSTLKIQRTERGDSAVYLCASSLKRGDSPTTQYFGPGTRLTVL.

The chain links TRBV7-9 to TRBJ2-5, with D maybe TRBD1 (5 bases). The CDR3 loop spans 14 amino acids. Germline values: CDR1 SEHNR, CDR2 FQNEAQ (reference sequence). Trimming shortened V by 5 bases and J by 5 bases, and 15 bases separated the two germline ends. The CDR3 nucleotides read TGTGCCAGCAGCCCATCCAGGGAACAGGAGACCCAGTACTTC. Protein product: CASSPSREQETQYF.

This clone was counted a single time. V and J are TRBV4-1 and TRBJ2-1, with 7 bases fitting TRBD1. The CDR3 has 15 residues. The V segment lost 2 bases and the J segment 5 bases; nucleotides outside the gene matches: 6. Germline V lookup: CDR1 MGHRA, CDR2 YSYEKL. For the CDR3, the DNA is TGCGCCAGCAGCCAATACAGGGGCCCAAACAATGAGCAGTTCTTC. Its translation is CASSQYRGPNNEQFF.

The CDR3 reads CASSVVGNRQFF. CDR3 sequence (DNA): TGTGCCAGCAGTGTAGTTGGGAACAGGCAGTTCTTC. This chain connects TRBV6-1 to TRBJ2-1; D not resolved. Germline V gene lookup returns CDR1 MNHNS and CDR2 SASEGT. The CDR3 consists of 12 residues. With 4 bases removed from V and 12 bases from J, the gap between germline ends came to 13 bases.

The chain couples TRBV2 to TRBJ1-2, with D possibly TRBD1 on 5 matching bases. CDR1 SNHLY and CDR2 FYNNEI come from the germline V gene. V was cut by 7 bases and J by 4 bases, with 19 bases left in between. The CDR3 contains 15 residues. CDR3 DNA: TGTGCCAGCACCCCGGAGGGGCGAAAAGGCTATGGCTACACCTTC. It specifies CASTPEGRKGYGYTF.

The chain links TRBV30 to TRBJ1-2; D is possibly TRBD1 (6 bases). The CDR3 has 15 residues. V lost 0 bases, J lost 7 bases, and 18 bases lay in between. The germline CDR1 and CDR2 sequences are GTSNPN and SVGIG (reference sequence). CDR3 loop: CAWSVRRGGRRGYTF. CDR3 nucleotide sequence: TGTGCCTGGAGTGTGCGCAGGGGAGGAAGACGTGGCTACACCTTC. Full variable domain (remainder filled in from reference TRBV30 and TRBJ1-2): SQTIHQWPATLVQPVGSPLSLECTVEGTSNPNLYWYRQAAGRGLQLLFYSVGIGQISSEVPQNLSASRPQDRQFILSSKKLLLSDSGFYLCAWSVRRGGRRGYTFGSGTRLTVV.

The CDR3 nucleotides read TGTGCCATCAGTGCAGGCAGAAATAGCAATCAGCCCCAGCATTTT. Protein product: CAISAGRNSNQPQHF. This chain joins TRBV10-3 and TRBJ1-5; no firm D call. Germline assignment: CDR1 ENHRY and CDR2 SYGVKD. Trimming cost V 4 bases and J 0 bases, with 10 bases left between them. There are 15 residues in the CDR3.

This clone was detected only a few times. The chain recombines TRBV6-5 with TRBJ1-1; 9 positions match TRBD1. Germline CDR1 MNHEY, CDR2 SVGAGI. J was trimmed by 9 bases and V by 11 bases; bases with no gene match: 4. The CDR3 has 10 amino acids. This chain's CDR3 is CAVGTGKAFF. In nucleotides, the CDR3 is TGTGCCGTCGGGACAGGGAAAGCTTTCTTT.

The chain combines TRBV7-2 with TRBJ1-6; D might be TRBD1 (5 bases). V dropped 4 bases and J dropped 9 bases, with 19 bases sitting between them. Germline CDR1 reads SGHTA; CDR2 reads FQGNSA. The CDR3 loop spans 16 amino acids. This chain's CDR3 is CASSSRDPMRGSPLHF. The CDR3 bases are TGTGCCAGCAGCTCGCGGGACCCTATGAGGGGTTCACCCCTCCACTTT.

This rearrangement joins TRBV29-1 to TRBJ2-1, with 10 nucleotides matching TRBD1. Germline V gene sequence: CDR1 SQVTM, CDR2 ANQGSEA. This CDR3 has 13 amino acids. Trimming took 3 bases from V and 7 from J; bases not matched to a gene: 3. The CDR3 region has the DNA TGCAGCGTTGATATGGACAGGGGGAATGAGCAGTTCTTC. It encodes CSVDMDRGNEQFF.

The chain has TRBV9 and TRBJ1-4; D uncertain. Germline V gene lookup returns CDR1 SGDLS and CDR2 YYNGEE. The germline V and J ends were trimmed by 0 bases and 0 bases, with 9 bases remaining between them. This CDR3 region has 16 residues. This CDR3 is CASSVAPSTTNEKLFF. The CDR3 nucleotides are TGTGCCAGCAGCGTAGCCCCCTCGACAACTAATGAAAAACTGTTTTTT.

This clone was observed a handful of times. The V call is TRBV5-6, the J call TRBJ1-1; possible D gene TRBD1, 5 bases. V lost 2 bases to trimming and J lost 0 bases, with 8 bases between them. Germline V lookup: CDR1 SGHDT, CDR2 YYEEEE. The CDR3 spans 14 residues. CDR3 DNA: TGTGCCAGCAGCTTCGGGACTTTGAACACTGAAGCTTTCTTT. Protein: CASSFGTLNTEAFF.

The chain is built from TRBV28 and TRBJ2-5; a possible D gene is TRBD1 (6 bases). The J call is uncertain, as TRBJ2-7 better fits the DNA end. Looked up from germline, CDR1 is MDHEN and CDR2 is SYDVKM. The CDR3 is made up of 16 amino acids. CDR3 sequence reads: CASSPTDRPSSYEQYF. The CDR3 coding sequence is TGTGCCAGCAGTCCGACTGACAGGCCGAGCTCCTACGAGCAGTACTTC.

The chain couples TRBV7-9 to TRBJ1-4; no reliable D call. Trimming pared 1 base from V and 0 bases from J, leaving 9 bases between. Germline assignment: CDR1 SEHNR and CDR2 FQNEAQ (reference sequence). The CDR3 is made up of 16 amino acids. CDR3 sequence (DNA): TGTGCCAGCAGCTTAGTATCTGGTTCAACTAATGAAAAACTGTTTTTT. It is translated as CASSLVSGSTNEKLFF.